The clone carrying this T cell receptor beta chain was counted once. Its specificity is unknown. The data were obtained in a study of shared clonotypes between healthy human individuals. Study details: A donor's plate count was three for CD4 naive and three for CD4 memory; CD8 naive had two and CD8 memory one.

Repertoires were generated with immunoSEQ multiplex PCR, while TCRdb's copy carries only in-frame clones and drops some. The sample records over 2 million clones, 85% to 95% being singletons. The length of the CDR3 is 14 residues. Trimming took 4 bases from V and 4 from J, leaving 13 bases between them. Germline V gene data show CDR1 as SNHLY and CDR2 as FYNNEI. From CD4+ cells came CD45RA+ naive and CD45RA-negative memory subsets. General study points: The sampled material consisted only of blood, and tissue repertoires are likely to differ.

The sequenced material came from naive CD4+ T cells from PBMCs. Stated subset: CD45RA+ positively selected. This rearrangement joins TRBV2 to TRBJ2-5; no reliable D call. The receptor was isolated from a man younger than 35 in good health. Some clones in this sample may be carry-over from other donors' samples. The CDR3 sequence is CASSAETYGETQYF. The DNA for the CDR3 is TGTGCCAGCAGTGCTGAGACCTATGGAGAGACCCAGTACTTC.